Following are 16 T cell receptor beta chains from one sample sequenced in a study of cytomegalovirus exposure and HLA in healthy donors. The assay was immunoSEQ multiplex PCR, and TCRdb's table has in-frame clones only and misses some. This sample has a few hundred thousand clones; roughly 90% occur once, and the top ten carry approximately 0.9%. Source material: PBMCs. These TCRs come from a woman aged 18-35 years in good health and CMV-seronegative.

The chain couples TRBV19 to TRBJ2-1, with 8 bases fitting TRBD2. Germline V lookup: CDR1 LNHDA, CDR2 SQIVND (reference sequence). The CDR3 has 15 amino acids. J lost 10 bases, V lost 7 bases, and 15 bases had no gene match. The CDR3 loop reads CASTPRGLVSGEQFF. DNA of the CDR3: TGTGCCAGTACCCCGAGGGGACTAGTATCCGGCGAGCAGTTCTTC.

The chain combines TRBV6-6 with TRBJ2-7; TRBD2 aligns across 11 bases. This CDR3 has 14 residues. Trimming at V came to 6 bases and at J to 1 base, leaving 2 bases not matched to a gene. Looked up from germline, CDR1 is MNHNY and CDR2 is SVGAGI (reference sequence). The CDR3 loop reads CASSRLAGSYEQYF. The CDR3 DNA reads TGTGCCAGCAGCAGACTAGCGGGGTCCTACGAGCAGTACTTC.

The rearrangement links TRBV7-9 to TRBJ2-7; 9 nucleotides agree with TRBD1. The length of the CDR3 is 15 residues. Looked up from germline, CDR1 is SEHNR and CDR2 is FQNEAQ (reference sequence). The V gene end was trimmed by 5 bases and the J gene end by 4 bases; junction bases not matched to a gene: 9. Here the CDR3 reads CASSPEYRGLYEQYF. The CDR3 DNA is TGTGCCAGCAGCCCCGAGTACAGGGGGCTTTACGAGCAGTACTTC.

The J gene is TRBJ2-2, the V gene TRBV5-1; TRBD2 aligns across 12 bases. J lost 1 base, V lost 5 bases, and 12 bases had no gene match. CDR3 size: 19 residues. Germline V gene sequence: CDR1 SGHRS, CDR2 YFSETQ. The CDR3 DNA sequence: TGCGCCAGCAGTTCCCTTGGACTAGCGGGAAAGAAGAACACCGGGGAGCTGTTTTTT. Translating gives CASSSLGLAGKKNTGELFF.

In nucleotides, the CDR3 is TGCAGTGCCCCCAGGGGGGAAAAACTGTTTTTT. This translates into CSAPRGEKLFF. The chain combines TRBV20-1 with TRBJ1-4; 7 bases fit TRBD1. Trimming took 6 bases from V and 8 from J; bases not matched to a gene: 3. Germline V lookup: CDR1 DFQATT, CDR2 SNEGSKA (reference sequence). This CDR3 has 11 amino acids.

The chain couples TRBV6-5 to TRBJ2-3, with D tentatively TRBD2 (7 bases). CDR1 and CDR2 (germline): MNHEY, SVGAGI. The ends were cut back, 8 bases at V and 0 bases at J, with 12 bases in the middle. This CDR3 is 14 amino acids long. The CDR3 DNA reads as TGTGCCAGCTCAAGGGGGGGTAGCACAGATACGCAGTATTTT. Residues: CASSRGGSTDTQYF.

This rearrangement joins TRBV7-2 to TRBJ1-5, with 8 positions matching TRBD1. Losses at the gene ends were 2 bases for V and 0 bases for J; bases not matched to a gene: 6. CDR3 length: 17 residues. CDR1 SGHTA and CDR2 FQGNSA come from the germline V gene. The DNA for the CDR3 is TGTGCCAGCAGCTTAAAGACGACAGGGGCTAGCAATCAGCCCCAGCATTTT. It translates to CASSLKTTGASNQPQHF.

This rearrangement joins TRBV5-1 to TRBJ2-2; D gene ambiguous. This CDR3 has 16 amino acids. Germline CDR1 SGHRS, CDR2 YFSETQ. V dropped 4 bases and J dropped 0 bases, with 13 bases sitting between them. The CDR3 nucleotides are TGCGCCAGCAGCCTGTACACAAATTCGAACACCGGGGAGCTGTTTTTT. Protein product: CASSLYTNSNTGELFF.

CDR3 bases: TGTGCCAGCAGCTTGGACGCAGGGCCAAGGGGCGGGGAGCTGTTTTTT. It specifies CASSLDAGPRGGELFF. The chain carries TRBV5-4 and TRBJ2-2, with D perhaps TRBD1 (5 bases). With 0 bases removed from V and 7 bases from J, the gap between germline ends came to 16 bases. Germline-derived CDR1 and CDR2 are SGHNT and YYREEE (reference sequence). The CDR3 contains 16 residues.

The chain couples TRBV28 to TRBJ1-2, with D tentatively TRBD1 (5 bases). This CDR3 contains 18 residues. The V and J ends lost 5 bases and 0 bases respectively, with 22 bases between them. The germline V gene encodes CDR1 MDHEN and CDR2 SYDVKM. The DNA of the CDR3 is TGTGCCAGCAGTCAGATAGTAACAGGAAGGAGAACTAACTATGGCTACACCTTC. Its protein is CASSQIVTGRRTNYGYTF.

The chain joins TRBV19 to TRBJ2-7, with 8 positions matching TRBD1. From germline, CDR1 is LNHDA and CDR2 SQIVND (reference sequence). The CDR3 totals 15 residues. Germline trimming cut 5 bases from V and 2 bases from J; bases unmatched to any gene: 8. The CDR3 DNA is TGTGCCAGTAGTGGTCGACAGGGGAGCCCCTACGAGCAGTACTTC. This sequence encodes CASSGRQGSPYEQYF.

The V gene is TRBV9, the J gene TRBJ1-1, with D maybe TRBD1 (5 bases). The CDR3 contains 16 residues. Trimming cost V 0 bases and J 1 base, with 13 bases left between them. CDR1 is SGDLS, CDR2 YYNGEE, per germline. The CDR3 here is CASSVAWGGWNTEAFF. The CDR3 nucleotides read TGTGCCAGCAGCGTAGCCTGGGGGGGGTGGAACACTGAAGCTTTCTTT.

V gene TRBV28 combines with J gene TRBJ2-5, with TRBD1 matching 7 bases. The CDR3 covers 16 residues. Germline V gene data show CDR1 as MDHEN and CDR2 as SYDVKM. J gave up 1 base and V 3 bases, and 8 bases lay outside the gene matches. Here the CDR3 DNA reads TGTGCCAGCAGTTTGTCCCGGACAGGTCTCCAAGAGACCCAGTACTTC. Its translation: CASSLSRTGLQETQYF.

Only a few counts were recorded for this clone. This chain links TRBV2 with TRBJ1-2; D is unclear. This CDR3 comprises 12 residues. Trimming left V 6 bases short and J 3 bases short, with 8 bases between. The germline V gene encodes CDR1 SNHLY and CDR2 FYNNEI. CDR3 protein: CASRDIHYGYTF. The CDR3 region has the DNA TGTGCCAGCAGAGACATTCACTATGGCTACACCTTC.

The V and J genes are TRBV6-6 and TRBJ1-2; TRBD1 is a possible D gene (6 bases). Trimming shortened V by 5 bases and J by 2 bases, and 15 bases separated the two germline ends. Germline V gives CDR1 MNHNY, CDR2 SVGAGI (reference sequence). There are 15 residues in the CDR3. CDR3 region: CASSKNPTGNYGYTF. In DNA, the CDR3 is TGTGCCAGCAGTAAAAACCCGACAGGCAACTATGGCTACACCTTC.

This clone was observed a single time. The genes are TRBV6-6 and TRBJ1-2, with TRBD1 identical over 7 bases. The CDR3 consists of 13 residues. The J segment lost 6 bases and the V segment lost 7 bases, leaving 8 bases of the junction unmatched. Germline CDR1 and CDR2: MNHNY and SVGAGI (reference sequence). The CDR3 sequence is CASNPDRVNGYTF. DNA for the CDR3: TGTGCCAGCAACCCCGACAGGGTAAATGGCTACACCTTC.